The 2 T cell receptor beta chains given below trace back to one sample, sequenced in a study of T cells after yellow fever vaccination. TCRdb reprocessed the 5' RACE reads via MiXCR and lists one record per CDR3 protein. Of some 400,000 distinct CDR3 sequences in the sample, about 19% were seen once. Here the sequenced sample was PBMCs, taken before the yellow fever booster vaccination. These receptors originate from a young man who received the YFV17D yellow fever vaccine.

This clonotype showed up just a few times. The rearrangement uses TRBV4-3 and TRBJ2-1; D is ambiguous. Looked up from germline, CDR1 is LGHNA and CDR2 is YSLEER. This CDR3 is 18 amino acids long. Trimming left V 0 bases short and J 0 bases short, with 15 bases between. For the CDR3, the DNA is TGCGCCAGCAGCCAAGACCTCAGAGAGACGAGCTCCTACAATGAGCAGTTCTTC. Its translation is CASSQDLRETSSYNEQFF.

This clonotype was picked up a small number of times. This sequence joins TRBV12-3 or TRBV12-4 and TRBJ1-1; perhaps TRBD1 as D (6 bases). V lost 7 bases to trimming and J lost 3 bases, with 18 bases between them. The CDR3 loop spans 15 amino acids. The DNA for the CDR3 is TGTGCCAGCATCCTGACAGGAAGATTCGACACTGAAGCTTTCTTT. Its translation: CASILTGRFDTEAFF.